What follows is one T cell receptor (beta chain) and its context. This clonotype was observed a few times. This receptor's antigen is unknown. With a much larger clone just one base away, this may be a read error. This specimen's time point label, interpreted: newly diagnosed GD, antithyroid drugs for less than 3 months. For both TCR sequencing and RNA sequencing, RNA was extracted from PBMCs in TRIzol. The diagnosis of Graves' disease was made according to American Thyroid Association guidelines. Patients for the study were recruited at an endocrinology department in Xi'an, China. Each patient gave about 8.1 milliliters of peripheral blood, collected in an EDTA anticoagulant tube. Ficoll Paque Plus density gradient separation was used to isolate PBMCs, and no further T cell sorting was done. An Agilent 2100 Bioanalyzer and agarose gel were used to assess RNA quality, and a NanoDrop 2000 was used to measure RNA concentration.

This sample was taken from a study of regulatory T cells in long-lasting Graves disease (TCRdb year 2021). Context from the whole study: Patients with newly diagnosed Graves' disease had been on antithyroid drugs for under 3 months. Patients with persistent Graves' disease were compared with patients with newly diagnosed Graves' disease using TCR sequencing and RNA sequencing of peripheral blood. The study was conducted in China and was registered as a clinical trial. A total of 33 samples were covered by TCR sequencing, comprising approximately 13 persistent and about 20 newly diagnosed Graves' disease patients.

Library generation was performed with multiplex PCR. Reads for this sample came from an Illumina HiSeq 4000. CDR3 regions were amplified by Arm-PCR with iRepertoire HTBI primers to construct TCR beta libraries. PCR products were gel purified before sequencing. The authors processed their data as follows. Gene usage analysis of CDR3 amino acid clonotypes relied on the approximately 68 TRBV and 15 or so TRBJ segments identified across samples. COPE and FqMerger were used to merge filtered high-quality paired reads into contigs. BLAST was used to align contigs to IMGT TRBV, TRBD and TRBJ reference genes, with CDR3 defined following IMGT. Clonotypes above 0.1% frequency were classified as highly expanded clones. Shannon entropy served as the measure of repertoire diversity, while the Gini coefficient captured V-J evenness. Clonotypes shared by more than one individual were considered public. The public reads were reanalyzed by TCRdb: fastp trimming at Q25, MiXCR alignment, in-frame beta chains only. Every entry covers one CDR3 protein and lists the most common genes and DNA from its rows. The V and J calls follow TCRdb's processing rather than the paper's. This sample gives around 420,000 distinct CDR3 sequences in total; around 15% of them show up just once. The ten largest make up 22% of the sample.

Inclusive of the bounding cysteine and phenylalanine, the CDR3 is 17 residues long. The read is trimmed to its CDR3 DNA, 51 bases read in frame from base 1. Germline trimming amounts to 2 bases on V and 8 bases on J, with 19 as the count of junction bases outside the gene matches. Based on the germline V gene (reference sequence), the CDR1 and CDR2 sequences are DFQATT and SNEGSKA. The paper's findings and limits, for the study overall: The small sample size was acknowledged by the authors as a limitation that may reduce accuracy. Lower TCR Shannon entropy and fewer highly expanded clones were observed in persistent Graves' disease patients than in newly diagnosed patients, which suggested clonal expansion. TRBV28, TRBJ1-2 and TRBJ2-5 were preferentially used in persistent disease, while TRBV20-1 and TRBJ2-1 were favored in newly diagnosed disease. A larger number of public clonotypes was shared among persistent patients (approximately 3,000) than among newly diagnosed patients (about 990). Only the TCR beta chain was sequenced and analyzed. Peripheral blood alone was examined, since thyroid tissue, which constituted the primary lesion, could not be accessed.

This TCR was sampled from a female donor with Graves disease. This sample comprised peripheral blood mononuclear cells (PBMCs), obtained at new diagnosis, from a patient treated with antithyroid drugs. The chain is assembled from TRBV20-1 and TRBJ1-1; TRBD1 agrees with 8 junctional bases. In nucleotides, the sequence is TGCAGTGCTAGAAACTCTCGGGACAGGAGAAAGTATAGCGAAGCTTTCTTT. The translation is CSARNSRDRRKYSEAFF.